This paragraph reports one TCR beta chain. Antigen specificity is unknown. Germline CDR1 is SGHKS and CDR2 is YYEKEE (reference sequence). Trimming stripped 0 bases from V and 4 bases from J, with 11 bases between. CDR3 length equals 15 residues. The data were obtained in a study of radiation and T cells in renal cell carcinoma. At the level of the study: Nephrectomy followed 15 Gy stereotactic body radiation by 4 weeks. General study results and limits: Pretreatment tumor biopsies were lacking, so baseline clonotypes are unknown.

Clones were read by immunoSEQ multiplex PCR, and TCRdb kept only the in-frame ones, dropping some. Among just over 150,000 clones, 87% were seen once, and the ten largest hold 13%. Time point described: blood 2 weeks post-SBRT. Treatment of the sample: 15 Gy SBRT to primary tumor, nephrectomy 4 weeks later. Radiation-treated patients gave blood at baseline, week 2 and week 4. This sequence joins TRBV5-5 and TRBJ1-3; perhaps TRBD1 as D (5 bases). This clonotype was sampled from a woman aged 45-60 years with renal cell carcinoma. Source: blood, taken from a patient whose treatment included radiotherapy and nephrectomy. The CDR3 sequence is CASSLVVGGGNTIYF. In nucleotides, the CDR3 is TGTGCCAGCAGCTTGGTAGTTGGGGGAGGAAACACCATATATTTT.